This T cell receptor beta chain was sequenced in a study of cytomegalovirus exposure and HLA in healthy donors. The study's findings and limits: Researchers reported in a later analysis that a missense DCLRE1C variant was tied to TCR beta V- and J-gene trimming. The Asian-associated ancestry cluster reportedly had fewer N-insertions than the approximately 610-donor mean in a later analysis. According to a later analysis, most TCR beta chains associated with CMV appeared HLA-restricted.

The PCR employed 60 Vbeta primers together with 13 Jbeta primers. The method was immunoSEQ multiplex PCR; TCRdb's version includes in-frame clones alone and lacks a portion of them. This table has 180,000 or so clones, about 80% appearing once. The table lists this clone with a count of one. Its antigen is unknown. The CDR3 loop spans 13 amino acids. V lost 0 bases and J lost 7, with 7 bases in between. Germline values: CDR1 SGHAT, CDR2 FQDESV (reference sequence). V and J are TRBV11-1 and TRBJ1-5; D is uncertain. The sample comprised PBMCs. The clonotype originates from a woman in her fifties or sixties in good health and CMV-seropositive. The CDR3 is CASSLARYQPQHF. The CDR3 DNA sequence: TGTGCCAGCAGCTTAGCTCGGTACCAGCCCCAGCATTTT.